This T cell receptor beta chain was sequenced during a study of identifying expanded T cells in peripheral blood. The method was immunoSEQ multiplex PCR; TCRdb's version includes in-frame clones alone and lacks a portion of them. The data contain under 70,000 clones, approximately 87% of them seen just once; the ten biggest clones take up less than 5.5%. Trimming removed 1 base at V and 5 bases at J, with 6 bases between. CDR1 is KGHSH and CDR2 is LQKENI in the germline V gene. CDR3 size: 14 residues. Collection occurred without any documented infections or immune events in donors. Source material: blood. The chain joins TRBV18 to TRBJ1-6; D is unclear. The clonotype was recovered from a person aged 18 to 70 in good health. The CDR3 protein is CASSPRSNNSPLHF. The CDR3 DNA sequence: TGTGCCAGCTCACCACGGAGTAATAATTCACCCCTCCACTTT.